This is a list of T cell receptor beta chains from one sample in a study of blood T cell repertoires in COVID-19. Clones were read by immunoSEQ multiplex PCR, and TCRdb kept only the in-frame ones, dropping some. The top ten clones hold around 0.43% of a sample with some 42,000 clones, about nine tenths of them seen once. Sequenced sample: peripheral blood. The receptor set was obtained from a human donor in a cohort sampled during active COVID-19. Each CDR3 is given with its conserved first and last residue. The D gene is left open where the match is weak. Size tells how often a clone was seen (once, few, many) or the class of an expanded clone, and some rows leave it out.

TRBJ1-4 | NA | TRBD1 | TRBV6-5 | CASSLNRGRSEKLFF | TGTGCCAGCAGTTTGAACAGGGGGCGAAGTGAAAAACTGTTTTTT
TRBJ2-7 | few | TRBD1 | TRBV7-9 | CASSPTGMDYEQYF | TGTGCCAGCAGCCCGACAGGGATGGATTACGAGCAGTACTTC
TRBJ1-1 | NA | TRBD1 | TRBV12-3/TRBV12-4 | CASSLRGPDSFW | TGTGCCAGCAGTTTGAGGGGGCCAGATTCGTTCTGG
TRBJ2-6 | NA | TRBD2 | TRBV5-1 | CASSSTGGTPGANVLTF | TGCGCCAGCAGCTCCACCGGGGGGACCCCTGGGGCCAACGTCCTGACTTTC
TRBJ1-2 | NA | NA | TRBV21-1 | CASSNPGQSYGYTF | TGTGCCAGCAGCAACCCGGGACAGAGCTATGGCTACACCTTC
TRBJ2-1 | NA | NA | TRBV6-5 | CASSPGLYNEQFF | TGTGCCAGCAGTCCAGGACTCTACAATGAGCAGTTCTTC
TRBJ2-1 | NA | NA | TRBV10-3 | CAISESVLTEAHRTYNEQFF | TGTGCCATCAGTGAGTCGGTCTTGACAGAGGCCCATCGGACGTACAATGAGCAGTTCTTC
TRBJ1-2 | NA | NA | TRBV2 | CASSFVGDNYGYTF | TGTGCCAGCAGTTTTGTCGGAGATAACTATGGCTACACCTTC
TRBJ2-6 | NA | NA | TRBV2 | CASSRGSGANVLTF | TGTGCCAGCAGTAGAGGCTCTGGGGCCAACGTCCTGACTTTC
TRBJ2-3 | NA | NA | TRBV7-9 | CASSLRRGTDTQYF | TGTGCCAGCAGCTTACGGCGGGGAACAGATACGCAGTATTTT
TRBJ1-1 | once | TRBD1 | TRBV4-3 | CASSPGQGGHTEAFF | TGCGCCAGCAGCCCGGGACAGGGGGGACACACTGAAGCTTTCTTT
TRBJ1-1 | NA | NA | TRBV4-2 | CASSLYTEAFF | TGTGCCAGCAGCCTCTACACTGAAGCTTTCTTT
TRBJ2-7 | NA | NA | TRBV12-3/TRBV12-4 | CASSREYGGEQYF | TGTGCCAGCAGCCGAGAGTACGGAGGAGAGCAGTACTTC
TRBJ1-3 | NA | NA | TRBV6-2/TRBV6-3 | CASSYSITSRSGNTIYF | TGTGCCAGCAGTTACTCGATTACATCCCGCTCTGGAAACACCATATATTTT
TRBJ1-2 | NA | TRBD1 | TRBV11-2 | CASRPAGQVYGYTF | TGTGCCAGCAGACCTGCCGGACAGGTATATGGCTACACCTTC
TRBJ1-1 | NA | TRBD1 | TRBV2 | CASKSQGARGTEAFF | TGTGCCAGCAAGAGTCAGGGGGCCCGCGGCACTGAAGCTTTCTTT
TRBJ1-5 | once | TRBD1 | TRBV6-1 | CASSEPYRDRGDQPQHF | TGTGCCAGCAGTGAACCCTACCGGGACAGGGGAGATCAGCCCCAGCATTTT
TRBJ1-1 | NA | NA | TRBV6-5 | CASSLDRVGAFF | TGTGCCAGCAGTTTAGACCGCGTGGGCGCTTTCTTT